The sequence of this T cell receptor (beta chain) was determined in a study of early T cells in non-severe SARS-CoV-2 infection. TCRdb re-analysed the 5' RACE reads in MiXCR, keeping a single row per CDR3 protein. This sample has under 40,000 distinct CDR3 sequences; around 6.5% occur once, and the top ten carry approximately 4.6%. This clonotype was obtained from an adult who was a healthcare worker with PCR-confirmed SARS-CoV-2 infection or an uninfected control (not recorded which). The sequenced sample consisted of whole blood.

The CDR3, as DNA: TGTGCCAGCAGCCGCCCCGACGGGGGCACTGAAGCTTTCTTT. It codes for CASSRPDGGTEAFF. V and J are TRBV3-1 and TRBJ1-1, with D maybe TRBD1 (5 bases). Trimming left V 4 bases short and J 4 bases short, with 13 bases between. This CDR3 has 14 residues. Germline CDR1 is LGHDT and CDR2 is YNNKEL (reference sequence).